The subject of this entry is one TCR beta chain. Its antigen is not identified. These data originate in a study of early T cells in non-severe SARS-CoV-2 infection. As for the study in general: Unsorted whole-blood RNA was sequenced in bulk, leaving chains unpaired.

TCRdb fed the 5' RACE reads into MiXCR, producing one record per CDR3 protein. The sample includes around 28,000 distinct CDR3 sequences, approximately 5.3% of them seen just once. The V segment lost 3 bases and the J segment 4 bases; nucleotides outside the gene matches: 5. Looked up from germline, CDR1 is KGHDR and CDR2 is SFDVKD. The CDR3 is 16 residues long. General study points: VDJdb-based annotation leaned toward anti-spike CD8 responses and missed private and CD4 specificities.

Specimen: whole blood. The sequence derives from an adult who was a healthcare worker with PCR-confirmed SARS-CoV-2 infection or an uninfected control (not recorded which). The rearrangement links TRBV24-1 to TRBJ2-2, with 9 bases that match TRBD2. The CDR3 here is CATSDPGAGGTGELFF. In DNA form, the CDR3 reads TGTGCCACCAGTGATCCCGGAGCGGGAGGCACCGGGGAGCTGTTTTTT.